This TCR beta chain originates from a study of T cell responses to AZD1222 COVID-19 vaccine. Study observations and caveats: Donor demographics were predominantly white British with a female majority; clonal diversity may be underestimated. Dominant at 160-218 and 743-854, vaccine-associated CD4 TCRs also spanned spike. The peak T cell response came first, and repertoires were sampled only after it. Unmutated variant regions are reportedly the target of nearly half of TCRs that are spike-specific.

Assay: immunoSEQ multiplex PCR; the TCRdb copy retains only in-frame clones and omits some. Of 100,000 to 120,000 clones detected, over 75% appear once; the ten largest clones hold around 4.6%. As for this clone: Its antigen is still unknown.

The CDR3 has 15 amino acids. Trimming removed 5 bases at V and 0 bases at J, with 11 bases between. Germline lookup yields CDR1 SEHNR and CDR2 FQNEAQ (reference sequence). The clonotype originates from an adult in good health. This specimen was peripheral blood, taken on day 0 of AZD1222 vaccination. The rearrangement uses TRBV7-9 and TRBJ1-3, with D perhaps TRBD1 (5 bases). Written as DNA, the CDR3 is TGTGCCAGCAGCGCAGACGGGGGCTCTGGAAACACCATATATTTT. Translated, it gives CASSADGGSGNTIYF.